These 5 T cell receptor beta chains originate from one sample sequenced in a study of T cell responses to AZD1222 COVID-19 vaccine. The repertoire was sequenced with immunoSEQ multiplex PCR; TCRdb's copy has only in-frame clones and lacks some. The sample contains some 130,000 clones, roughly 92% of which appear only once. The sequences come from peripheral blood, collected on day 0 of AZD1222 vaccination. The receptors stem from an adult in good health.

V is TRBV10-3 and J is TRBJ1-4, with TRBD1 as a possible D gene (6 bases). V was clipped by 5 bases and J by 8 bases, with 12 bases between them. CDR1 is ENHRY, CDR2 SYGVKD, per germline. The length of the CDR3 is 13 residues. The CDR3 region is CAISRGKTEKLFF. The DNA of the CDR3 is TGTGCCATCAGTAGGGGGAAAACCGAAAAACTGTTTTTT.

This chain uses TRBV12-3 or TRBV12-4 with TRBJ2-1; no clear D. The CDR3 consists of 13 residues. The V and J ends lost 1 base and 9 bases respectively, with 10 bases between them. The DNA for the CDR3 is TGTGCCAGCAGTTTAGTCCCCTCTGGTGAGCAGTTCTTC. Translated: CASSLVPSGEQFF.

The chain recombines TRBV5-6 with TRBJ1-1, with D possibly TRBD1 on 5 matching bases. Trimming removed 0 bases at V and 4 bases at J, with 7 bases between. The germline V gene encodes CDR1 SGHDT and CDR2 YYEEEE. The CDR3 has 13 amino acids. The CDR3 bases are TGTGCCAGCAGCTTGGCAGGGCTCACTGAAGCTTTCTTT. This gives the protein CASSLAGLTEAFF.

This chain uses TRBV19 with TRBJ2-7, with 7 bases matching TRBD2. The germline V gene encodes CDR1 LNHDA and CDR2 SQIVND (reference sequence). V was clipped by 4 bases and J by 4 bases; unmatched bases: 4. The CDR3 consists of 13 residues. Written as DNA, the CDR3 is TGTGCCAGTAGTAGCGGGAGTCTGTACGAGCAGTACTTC. Translated, it gives CASSSGSLYEQYF.

This sequence joins TRBV25-1 and TRBJ2-1, with 13 bases lining up with TRBD2. The CDR3 runs to 18 residues. The V gene end was trimmed by 4 bases and the J gene end by 1 base; junction bases not matched to a gene: 7. Germline assignment: CDR1 MGHDK and CDR2 SYGVNS. The CDR3 nucleotides read TGTGCCAGCAGTGCGCGACCGGGACTAGCGGGATCCTACAATGAGCAGTTCTTC. Amino acid sequence: CASSARPGLAGSYNEQFF.